These T cell receptor beta chains were read from a single sample in a study of cytomegalovirus exposure and HLA in healthy donors. Sequenced by immunoSEQ multiplex PCR; TCRdb stores in-frame clones only, minus some. Here the sample spans roughly 180,000 clones, approximately 80% being singletons. Sequencing used PBMCs. The receptors come from a woman aged 50 to 60 in good health and CMV-seropositive. Both conserved end residues are part of each CDR3. The D gene is left open where the match is weak. The size of a clone is reported for some rows only, either as once, few or many, or as a class for expanded clones.

v_call: TRBV5-4; d_call: TRBD2; j_call: TRBJ2-2; clone_size: NA; cdr3_length: 16; cdr3_nt: TGTGCCAGCAGCTCCAGGACTAGCGGCCCCACCGGGGAGCTGTTTTTT; cdr3_aa: CASSSRTSGPTGELFF
v_call: TRBV9; d_call: TRBD1; j_call: TRBJ2-1; clone_size: NA; cdr3_length: 12; cdr3_nt: TGTGCCAGCAGCGTAGAAGGACAGGGTGCGTTCTTC; cdr3_aa: CASSVEGQGAFF
v_call: TRBV6-5; d_call: TRBD1; j_call: TRBJ1-2; clone_size: few; cdr3_length: 15; cdr3_nt: TGTGCCAGCAGCCGGGACAGGGAAGCTAACTATGGCTACACCTTC; cdr3_aa: CASSRDREANYGYTF
v_call: TRBV30; d_call: NA; j_call: TRBJ2-3; clone_size: once; cdr3_length: 11; cdr3_nt: TGTGCCTGGAGGGAGGCAGATACGCAGTATTTT; cdr3_aa: CAWREADTQYF
v_call: TRBV9; d_call: NA; j_call: TRBJ1-1; clone_size: NA; cdr3_length: 16; cdr3_nt: TGTGCCAGCAGCCCCGCACTCAGGGGTTTTAACACTGAAGCTTTCTTT; cdr3_aa: CASSPALRGFNTEAFF
v_call: TRBV5-4; d_call: TRBD2; j_call: TRBJ2-6; clone_size: NA; cdr3_length: 18; cdr3_nt: TGTGCCAGCACTCCCAAACTAGCGGGGACCTCTGGGGCCAACGTCCTGACTTTC; cdr3_aa: CASTPKLAGTSGANVLTF
v_call: TRBV28; d_call: NA; j_call: TRBJ1-5; clone_size: few; cdr3_length: 13; cdr3_nt: TGTGCCAGCAGTCCCCTTTCGAATCAGCCCCAGCATTTT; cdr3_aa: CASSPLSNQPQHF
v_call: TRBV2; d_call: NA; j_call: TRBJ2-3; clone_size: NA; cdr3_length: 13; cdr3_nt: TGTGCCAGCAGTCGACAGCTTCAGGATACGCAGTATTTT; cdr3_aa: CASSRQLQDTQYF
v_call: TRBV28; d_call: TRBD2; j_call: TRBJ2-3; clone_size: NA; cdr3_length: 15; cdr3_nt: TGTGCCAGCAAGGGACTAGCGGGAGCGGTAGATACGCAGTATTTT; cdr3_aa: CASKGLAGAVDTQYF
v_call: TRBV28; d_call: TRBD2; j_call: TRBJ2-3; clone_size: NA; cdr3_length: 15; cdr3_nt: TGTGCCAGCAGTATGGCGGGAGCTGGCACAGATACGCAGTATTTT; cdr3_aa: CASSMAGAGTDTQYF
v_call: TRBV14; d_call: TRBD2; j_call: TRBJ2-3; clone_size: few; cdr3_length: 14; cdr3_nt: TGTGCCAGCAGCCCGGGACTAGCCACAGATACGCAGTATTTT; cdr3_aa: CASSPGLATDTQYF
v_call: TRBV29-1; d_call: NA; j_call: TRBJ2-7; clone_size: few; cdr3_length: 13; cdr3_nt: TGCAGCGTTAGACCGACGGGGGCCTACGAGCAGTACTTC; cdr3_aa: CSVRPTGAYEQYF
v_call: TRBV2; d_call: NA; j_call: TRBJ1-5; clone_size: once; cdr3_length: 13; cdr3_nt: TGTGCCAGCGTGAGGGATAGCAATCAGCCCCAGCATTTT; cdr3_aa: CASVRDSNQPQHF
v_call: TRBV20-1; d_call: NA; j_call: TRBJ2-7; clone_size: NA; cdr3_length: 11; cdr3_nt: TGCAGTGCTCCAGACTACTACGAGCAGTACTTC; cdr3_aa: CSAPDYYEQYF
v_call: TRBV15; d_call: TRBD2; j_call: TRBJ2-1; clone_size: NA; cdr3_length: 15; cdr3_nt: TGTGCCACCAGCAGCTATAGCGGGGGGAGGGATGAGCAGTTCTTC; cdr3_aa: CATSSYSGGRDEQFF
v_call: TRBV4-2; d_call: NA; j_call: TRBJ1-1; clone_size: once; cdr3_length: 15; cdr3_nt: TGTGCCAGCAGCCAAGCCGCCCAGTTGAACACTGAAGCTTTCTTT; cdr3_aa: CASSQAAQLNTEAFF
v_call: TRBV6-6; d_call: TRBD1; j_call: TRBJ2-1; clone_size: NA; cdr3_length: 12; cdr3_nt: TGTGCCAGCAGGTCAACAGGGGACGAGCAGTTCTTC; cdr3_aa: CASRSTGDEQFF
v_call: TRBV30; d_call: NA; j_call: TRBJ2-3; clone_size: few; cdr3_length: 15; cdr3_nt: TGTGCCTGGAGTCGACAGATGGGCAGCACAGATACGCAGTATTTT; cdr3_aa: CAWSRQMGSTDTQYF
v_call: TRBV4-2; d_call: TRBD1; j_call: TRBJ1-1; clone_size: NA; cdr3_length: 14; cdr3_nt: TGTGCCAGCGCTAAGACAGGGTCCAACACTGAAGCTTTCTTT; cdr3_aa: CASAKTGSNTEAFF
v_call: TRBV10-3; d_call: NA; j_call: TRBJ1-2; clone_size: NA; cdr3_length: 15; cdr3_nt: TGTGCCATCAGTGAGTCCACAGACGGATTCTATGGCTACACCTTC; cdr3_aa: CAISESTDGFYGYTF
v_call: TRBV7-8; d_call: NA; j_call: TRBJ1-2; clone_size: NA; cdr3_length: 13; cdr3_nt: TGTGCCAGCAGCCGGCGACAGAACTATGGCTACACCTTC; cdr3_aa: CASSRRQNYGYTF
v_call: TRBV9; d_call: TRBD1; j_call: TRBJ2-7; clone_size: NA; cdr3_length: 15; cdr3_nt: TGTGCCAGCAGCGTAGGTCCGACAGGGTACCACGAGCAGTACTTC; cdr3_aa: CASSVGPTGYHEQYF